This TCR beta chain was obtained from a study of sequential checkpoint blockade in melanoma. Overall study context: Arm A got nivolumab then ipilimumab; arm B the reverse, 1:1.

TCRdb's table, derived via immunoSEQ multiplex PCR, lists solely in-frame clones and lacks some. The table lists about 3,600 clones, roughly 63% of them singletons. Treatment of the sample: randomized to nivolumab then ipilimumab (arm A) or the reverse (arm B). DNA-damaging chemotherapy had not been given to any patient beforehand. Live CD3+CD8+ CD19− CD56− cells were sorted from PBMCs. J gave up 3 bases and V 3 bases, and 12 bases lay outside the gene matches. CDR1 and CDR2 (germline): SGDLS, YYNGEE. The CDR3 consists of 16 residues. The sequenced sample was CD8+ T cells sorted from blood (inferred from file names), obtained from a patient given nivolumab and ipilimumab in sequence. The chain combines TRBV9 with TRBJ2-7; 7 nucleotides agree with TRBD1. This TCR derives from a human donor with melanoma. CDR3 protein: CASSASGTASLYEQYF. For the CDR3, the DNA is TGTGCCAGCAGCGCCAGTGGGACAGCCAGTCTCTACGAGCAGTACTTC.